This T cell receptor beta chain was sequenced for a study of T cells after yellow fever vaccination. This clonotype was detected a few times. Via MiXCR, TCRdb re-called the 5' RACE reads, giving one row per CDR3 protein. Among 500,000 to 650,000 distinct CDR3 sequences listed, about a sixth were seen once. Germline-derived CDR1 and CDR2 are SGHTA and FQGNSA. V gave up 4 bases and J gave up 5 bases; unmatched junction bases: 9. The CDR3 is 15 residues long. The chain carries TRBV7-2 and TRBJ2-5; 8 bases line up with TRBD1. The origin of this receptor is a man aged 18 to 30 who received the YFV17D yellow fever vaccine. Sequenced here: PBMCs, sampled 4 to 6 days after the first yellow fever vaccination. This chain's CDR3 is CASSSRQGRWETQYF. The DNA for the CDR3 is TGTGCCAGCAGCTCTCGACAGGGGAGGTGGGAGACCCAGTACTTC.